This T cell receptor beta chain came from a study of T cells in Graves' hyperthyroidism and ophthalmopathy. Findings and caveats of the study: The blood repertoire included most of the expanded thyroid clonotypes above 0.001.

This clonotype turned up a few times. The target antigen is unknown. This may arise from a read error, as a much more abundant clone is one base away. Trimming took off 4 bases at V and 4 bases at J, with 17 bases between the two ends. The CDR3 consists of 15 residues. Germline V gives CDR1 SGDLS, CDR2 YYNGEE. Researchers took RNA transcripts and amplified the TCR beta CDR3 regions from them. The TCR CDR3 first-round RT-PCR relied on the HTBI primer set. TCRdb used MiXCR to reprocess the multiplex PCR reads, holding one entry per CDR3 protein. The sample consists of some 400,000 distinct CDR3 sequences, over 11% of them appearing once.

The sequencing sample was made of blood. This rearrangement joins TRBV9 to TRBJ1-2; tentative D call: TRBD1 (6 bases). This receptor was identified in a woman in her sixties with Graves' hyperthyroidism. The CDR3 here is CASSPRTEEIYGYTF. CDR3 coding DNA: TGTGCCAGCAGCCCACGGACAGAGGAGATCTATGGCTACACCTTC.